Listed below are T cell receptor beta chains from one sample, sequenced in a study of T-cell reconstitution after alpha-beta-depleted transplantation in children. TCRdb reprocessed the PCR reads via MiXCR and lists one record per CDR3 protein. Of a few hundred thousand distinct CDR3 sequences in the sample, 9% to 12% are singletons; the top ten hold less than 2.5%. The sample in question was PBMCs from the stem cell graft donor, obtained from the stem cell graft. The receptors originated from a human donor who donated a stem cell graft to a child with acute lymphoblastic leukemia. Both conserved end residues are trimmed from each CDR3. A D gene is named only where the DNA matches it firmly. Clone sizes are given selectively: once, few, many, or a class where the clone is expanded.

V: TRBV5-1; D: -; length: 14; J: TRBJ2-3; size: -; CDR3: ASSGGTEVRADTQY
V: TRBV6-6; D: TRBD1; length: 11; J: TRBJ2-1; size: -; CDR3: ASSQLGQGEQF
V: TRBV11-2; D: -; length: 13; J: TRBJ2-1; size: -; CDR3: ASSQIGVVYNEQF
V: TRBV12-3/TRBV12-4; D: TRBD2; length: 15; J: TRBJ2-7; size: few; CDR3: ASSLVGTSGTVDEQY
V: TRBV5-6; D: -; length: 12; J: TRBJ2-1; size: -; CDR3: ASIPGERVGEQF
V: TRBV7-9; D: -; length: 11; J: TRBJ2-3; size: -; CDR3: PSSFDSKDTQY
V: TRBV30; D: -; length: 9; J: TRBJ1-1; size: -; CDR3: AGTGNTEAF
V: TRBV24-1; D: -; length: 13; J: TRBJ2-5; size: few; CDR3: ATSDERVAPETQY
V: TRBV5-1; D: TRBD1; length: 15; J: TRBJ2-2; size: -; CDR3: ASSLGTGTVNTGELF
V: TRBV4-2; D: -; length: 13; J: TRBJ2-5; size: once; CDR3: ASSPPSSGQETQY
V: TRBV7-8; D: -; length: 10; J: TRBJ1-1; size: few; CDR3: ASSFSAVEAF
V: TRBV27; D: TRBD2; length: 12; J: TRBJ2-7; size: -; CDR3: ASSLPGGAHEQY
V: TRBV28; D: -; length: 13; J: TRBJ2-1; size: -; CDR3: ASSLRETLINEQF
V: TRBV2; D: -; length: 11; J: TRBJ2-1; size: few; CDR3: ASSRTGVDEQF
V: TRBV7-2; D: -; length: 11; J: TRBJ2-4; size: -; CDR3: ASSPGRTNIQY